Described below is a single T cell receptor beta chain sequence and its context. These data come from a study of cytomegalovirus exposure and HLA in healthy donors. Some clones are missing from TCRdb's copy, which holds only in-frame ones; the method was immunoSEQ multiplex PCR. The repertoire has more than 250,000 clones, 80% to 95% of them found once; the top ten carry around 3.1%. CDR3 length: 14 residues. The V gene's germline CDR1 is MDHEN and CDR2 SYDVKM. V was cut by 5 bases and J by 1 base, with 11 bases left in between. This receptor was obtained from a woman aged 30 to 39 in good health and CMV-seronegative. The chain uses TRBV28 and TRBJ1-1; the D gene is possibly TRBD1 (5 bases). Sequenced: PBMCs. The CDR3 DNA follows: TGTGCCAGCAGTCTCAGGGTTTCGAACACTGAAGCTTTCTTT. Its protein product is CASSLRVSNTEAFF. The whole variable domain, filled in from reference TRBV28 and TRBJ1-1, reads DVKVTQSSRYLVKRTGEKVFLECVQDMDHENMFWYRQDPGLGLRLIYFSYDVKMKEKGDIPEGYSVSREKKERFSLILESASTNQTSMYLCASSLRVSNTEAFFGQGTRLTVV.